This T cell receptor (beta chain) was captured in a study of identifying expanded T cells in peripheral blood. This clone was counted only a few times. The CDR3 has 17 residues. TCRdb's table, derived via immunoSEQ multiplex PCR, lists solely in-frame clones and lacks some. Found here are approximately 85,000 clones, about 83% of them singletons; the top ten hold 15% to 20%. Sequencing was done on a sample of blood. This sequence joins TRBV12-2 and TRBJ2-5; the D call of TRBD2 is as the table states it, not checked on the DNA. TRBV12-2 corresponds to a pseudogene. This TCR was sampled from a person aged 18 to 70 in good health. This CDR3 reads CASRTMGLAGGRETQYF. CDR3 nucleotide sequence: TGTGCAAGTCGAACTATGGGACTAGCGGGAGGGCGAGAGACCCAGTACTTC.